One sample yielded the 3 T cell receptor beta chains listed below, sequenced in a study of CD8+ T cells in alopecia areata. Reverse transcription of extracted RNA yielded cDNA, which provided the sequencing template. Sequencing was performed with immunoSEQ multiplex PCR; in TCRdb, only in-frame clones are kept and a portion is missing. The sample shows 180,000 or so clones, 65% to 75% of them seen only once. The input for sequencing was CD8+ T cells sorted from blood, taken at week 0. These receptors were collected from a human donor with alopecia areata.

This sequence joins TRBV19 and TRBJ1-6; D is uncertain. Germline V gene sequence: CDR1 LNHDA, CDR2 SQIVND (reference sequence). The CDR3 consists of 15 residues. V was clipped by 6 bases and J by 8 bases, with 17 bases between them. DNA for the CDR3: TGTGCCAGTAGCCCGGCTGGCGGGGAATATTCACCCCTCCACTTT. It translates to CASSPAGGEYSPLHF.

The V gene is TRBV6-1, the J gene TRBJ2-3, with 8 bases matching TRBD1. Germline assignment: CDR1 MNHNS and CDR2 SASEGT. The CDR3 has 15 amino acids. Trimming removed 3 bases from V and 0 bases from J; junction bases left unmatched: 2. The CDR3 region has the DNA TGTGCCAGCAGTGACCGGGACAGGAGCACAGATACGCAGTATTTT. Its protein is CASSDRDRSTDTQYF.

V usage is TRBV29-1 and J usage is TRBJ2-7; D unclear. The V and J ends lost 5 bases and 3 bases respectively, with 11 bases between them. This CDR3 has 12 amino acids. In germline, CDR1 is SQVTM, CDR2 ANQGSEA. In DNA form, the CDR3 reads TGCAGCGTTTTACTTCTTAACTACGAGCAGTACTTC. The encoded protein is CSVLLLNYEQYF.